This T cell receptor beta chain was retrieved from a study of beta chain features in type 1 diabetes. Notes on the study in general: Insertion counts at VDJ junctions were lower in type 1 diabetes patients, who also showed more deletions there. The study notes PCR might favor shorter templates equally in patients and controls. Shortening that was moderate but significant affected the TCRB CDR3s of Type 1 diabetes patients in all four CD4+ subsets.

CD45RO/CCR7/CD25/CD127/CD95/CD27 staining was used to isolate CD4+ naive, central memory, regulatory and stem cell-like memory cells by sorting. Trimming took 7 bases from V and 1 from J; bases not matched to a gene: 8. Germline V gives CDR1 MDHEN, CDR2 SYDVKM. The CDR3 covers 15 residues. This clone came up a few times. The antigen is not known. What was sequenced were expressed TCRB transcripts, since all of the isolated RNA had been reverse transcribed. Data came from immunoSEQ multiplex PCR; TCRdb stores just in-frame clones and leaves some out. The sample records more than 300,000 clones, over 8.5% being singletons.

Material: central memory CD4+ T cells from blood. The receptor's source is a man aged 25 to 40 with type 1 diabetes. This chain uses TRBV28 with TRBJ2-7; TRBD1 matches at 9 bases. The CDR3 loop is CASTITGGFSYEQYF. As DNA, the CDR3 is TGTGCCAGCACCATCACAGGGGGCTTTTCCTACGAGCAGTACTTC.